Reported below is one TCR beta chain. Its antigen specificity is not known. Within one base of it there is no much larger clone, and no base qualities were kept. The data stem from a study of shared clonotypes between healthy human individuals (dated by TCRdb to 2020 to 2022). About the study as a whole: The cohort included a few men and a couple of women between 18 and 49 years of age. Blood TCR repertoires of roughly 5 healthy adults were deeply sequenced to estimate repertoire size and the extent of clonotype sharing between individuals. Between about 0.94 and 8.9 billion PBMCs per donor were obtained by leukapheresis. Per donor, three plates each were used for CD4 naive and CD4 memory, two for CD8 naive, and one for CD8 memory. Different laboratories and diverse techniques were used to prepare libraries and sequence TCR repertoires, to increase sequencing depth and limit assay-specific biases. On the study overall, not on this receptor specifically: Incomplete sequencing was indicated by rarefaction of sorted-subset datasets, despite the large sequencing depth. Pairwise subsampling indicated that sequencing depth was expected to affect the degree of clonotype sharing among donors. Compared with non-shared clonotypes, clonotypes shared by all four sorted-subset donors had higher generation probabilities. Estimated clonotype richness was generally larger for naive than for memory subsets. Sampling was restricted to blood, and TCR repertoires in tissue are likely to differ from TCR repertoires in blood. Roughly 5% of naive CD4, 3.5% of naive CD8, about 2.5% of memory CD4, and 0.4% of memory CD8 clonotypes were shared across several donors. Because the study included only a small number of donors, the genetic and exposure-history diversity represented was limited.

Cut back by 4 bases and 4 bases, the V and J ends lie 17 bases apart. Reading from cysteine to phenylalanine, the CDR3 counts 15 amino acids. Only CDR3 DNA is held: 45 bases, read in frame from base 1. According to the germline V gene, CDR1 reads SGHTS and CDR2 reads YDEGEE. The donors were healthy, HIV-negative adults with no recently reported acute infections or vaccinations. Every donor was a Caucasian adult living in Nashville, Tennessee, USA. CD4+ T cells were enriched through magnetic negative selection, after which naive cells were positively selected on CD45RA and the remaining negative fraction served as the memory subset. Blood was obtained by leukapheresis, after which PBMCs were separated by Ficoll-Histopaque density gradient centrifugation and cryopreserved in liquid nitrogen vapor phase. Analytical flow cytometry was used to check the purity and quantity of each magnetically sorted T cell population. Each sorted fraction had its genomic DNA isolated and then quantified by UV absorbance on a Nanodrop 2000c.

Using the deep immunoSEQ assay, TCR CDR3 regions were amplified from genomic DNA by multiplex PCR. For each cell subset, the extracted genomic DNA was distributed evenly across all wells of several immunoSEQ 96-well plates, and each plate served as one replicate. For sorted subsets, approximately 210 ng genomic DNA, equal to 30,000 or so T cell genomes, was loaded into each replicate PCR. Purified libraries were quantified with a Qubit 3.0 fluorometer, sized on a Bioanalyzer 2100, and re-quantified with the KAPA Library Quantification kit. A separate single-read 150-cycle Illumina NextSeq 550 flow cell was used to sequence each immunoSEQ 96-well plate. The study's processing was this. Because the immunoSEQ output included only junctional sequences and no quality scores, the filtering could not be the same as the filtering used for full-length reads. To assign V/J genes and CDR3, sequences were annotated against IMGT germline references using PyIR, a Python wrapper for IgBLAST v1.9. Reads with weak V/J assignments (E-value above 1e-6), missing CDR3, stop codons, out-of-frame junctions, or ambiguous translated residues were removed. V3J clonotypes were defined as sequences sharing the same inferred V gene, J gene, and CDR3 amino acid sequence. To compute the percentage overlap between repertoires, the number of shared unique clonotypes was divided by the size of the smaller repertoire. Richness of each repertoire was evaluated using RTK rarefaction, the Chao1 estimator, and Recon v2.1 estimates of unobserved clonotypes. Generation probabilities were computed with OLGA for all TCRbeta clonotypes obtained by the gDNA method from several donors. The table comes from immuneACCESS by way of TCRdb, which keeps in-frame sequences with V and J called. Part of the clones is missing from these tables; in studies checked, under half for an unresolved V gene and the rest for unknown reasons. V, J and clone size were drawn from that table, and D and trimming were deduced from the DNA. This sample holds over a million clones; approximately 78% were observed only once. The ten largest clones take up roughly 0.57% of the sample.

The receptor was isolated from a man between 18 and 35 years old in good health. Some clones in this sample may be carry-over from other donors' samples. Here the chain combines TRBV5-8 and TRBJ1-2; the D gene is perhaps TRBD1, from 5 matching bases. Sequences were obtained from memory CD4+ T cells from PBMCs. Per the publication, the cell subset or site label means: CD45RA-negative fraction. The CDR3 amino acid sequence is: CASSRPLPGPYGYTF. At the DNA level, the sequence is TGTGCCAGCAGCAGACCTCTACCGGGGCCCTATGGCTACACCTTC.